The following is a T cell receptor (beta chain) sequence with its context. Data came from immunoSEQ multiplex PCR; TCRdb stores just in-frame clones and leaves some out. Of around 56,000 clones in the sample, about nine tenths were seen once. This sample stems from a study of T cell changes during pregnancy in multiple sclerosis. The CDR3 is 13 amino acids. CDR1 is SNHLY and CDR2 is FYNNEI in the germline V gene. V was clipped by 5 bases and J by 2 bases, with 8 bases between them. The receptor's source is a female donor in good health, enrolled as a control in a pregnancy study. This rearrangement joins TRBV2 to TRBJ2-3; tentatively, D is TRBD2 (6 bases). Sequences were derived from peripheral blood, sampled in the first trimester of pregnancy. The CDR3 coding sequence is TGTGCCAGCAGTCCTAGCGACACAGATACGCAGTATTTT. Its protein is CASSPSDTDTQYF.